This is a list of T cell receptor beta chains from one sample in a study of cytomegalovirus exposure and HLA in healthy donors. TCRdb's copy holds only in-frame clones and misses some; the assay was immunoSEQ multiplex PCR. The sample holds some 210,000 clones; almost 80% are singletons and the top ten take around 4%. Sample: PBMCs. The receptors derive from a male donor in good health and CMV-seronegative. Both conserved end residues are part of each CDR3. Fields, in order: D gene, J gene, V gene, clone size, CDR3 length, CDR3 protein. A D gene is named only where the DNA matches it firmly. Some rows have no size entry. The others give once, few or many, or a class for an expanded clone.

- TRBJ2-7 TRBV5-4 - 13 CASRWSGTYEQYF
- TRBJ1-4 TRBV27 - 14 CASSGAAVSEKLFF
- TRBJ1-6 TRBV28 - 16 CASSSLRPGINSPLHF
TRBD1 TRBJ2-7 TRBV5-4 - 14 CASSSWTGGNEQYF
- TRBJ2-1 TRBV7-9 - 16 CASTESLWFSHSEQFF
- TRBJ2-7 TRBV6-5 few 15 CASSYSDGSSYEQYF
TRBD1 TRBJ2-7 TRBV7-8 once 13 CASSTGTAYEQYF
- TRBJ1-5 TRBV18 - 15 CASSLDRTDNQPQHF
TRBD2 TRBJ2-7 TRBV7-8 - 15 CASSLVLAGVREQYF
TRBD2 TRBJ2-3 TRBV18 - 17 CASSPQAGGPGTDTQYF
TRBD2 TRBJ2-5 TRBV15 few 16 CATSGGRLAGEETQYF
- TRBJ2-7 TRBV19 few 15 CASSSRDTRGYEQYF
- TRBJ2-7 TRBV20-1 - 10 CSAYKYEQYF
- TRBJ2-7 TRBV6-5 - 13 CASSYDRTYEQYF
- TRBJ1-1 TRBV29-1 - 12 CSGRKGSPEAFF
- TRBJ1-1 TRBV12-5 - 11 CASGFTHEAFF
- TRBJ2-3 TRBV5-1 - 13 CASSLAGTDTQYF
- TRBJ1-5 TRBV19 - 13 CASRQASNQPQHF
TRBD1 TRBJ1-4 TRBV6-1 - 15 CASSDQQGTNEKLFF
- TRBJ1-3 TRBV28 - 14 CASGDTLTGNTIYF
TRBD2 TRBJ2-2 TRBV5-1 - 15 CASKPVSGSPGELFF
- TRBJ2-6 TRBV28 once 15 CASTFRGSGANVLTF
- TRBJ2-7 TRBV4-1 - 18 CASSQVSPAGGQTYEQYF
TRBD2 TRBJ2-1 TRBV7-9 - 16 CASSLGGGTPAHEQFF
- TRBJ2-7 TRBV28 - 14 CASSLAGPGYEQYF
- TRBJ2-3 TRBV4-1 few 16 CASSQSGSFSTDTQYF
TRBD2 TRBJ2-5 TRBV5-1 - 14 CASSLIAGAETQYF
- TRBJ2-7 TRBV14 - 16 CASSRSGLHVSYEQYF
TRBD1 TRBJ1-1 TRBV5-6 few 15 CASSGPEGAGTEAFF
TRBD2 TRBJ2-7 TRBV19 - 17 CARVELAGVPLSYEQYF
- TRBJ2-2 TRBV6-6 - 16 CASSSKQVVNTGELFF
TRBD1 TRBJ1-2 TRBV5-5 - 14 CASSLVGQESGYTF
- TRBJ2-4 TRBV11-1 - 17 CASSLSVGQLAKNIQYF
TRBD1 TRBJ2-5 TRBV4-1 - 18 CASSQPQSGQGARETQYF
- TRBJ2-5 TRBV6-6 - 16 CASLTWRADHQETQYF
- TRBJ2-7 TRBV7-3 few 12 CASSSQGYEQYF
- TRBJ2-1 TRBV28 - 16 CASSSGDGRKTKEQFF
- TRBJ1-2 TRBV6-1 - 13 CASRLTVNYGYTF
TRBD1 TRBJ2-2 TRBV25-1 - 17 CASSGARQGGSFRELFF
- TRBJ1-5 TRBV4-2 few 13 CASSQDLNQPQHF
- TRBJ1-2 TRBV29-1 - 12 CSTRQNLYGYTF
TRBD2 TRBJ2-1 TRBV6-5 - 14 CASGRAGASDEQFF
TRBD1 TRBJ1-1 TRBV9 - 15 CASSTPDRPNTEAFF